This TCR beta chain was sequenced during a study of T cell clones after liver transplantation. The CDR3 has 13 amino acids. V lost 1 base to trimming and J lost 4 bases, with 9 bases between them. The germline gives CDR1 SGHRS, CDR2 YFSETQ. Measured with immunoSEQ multiplex PCR; TCRdb has only the in-frame clones, and not every one. The sample has around 21,000 clones, under 95% seen once. The receptor was derived from a human patient who received a liver transplant. The T cells may come from the graft donor. The chain employs TRBV5-1 and TRBJ2-7; D perhaps matches TRBD2 (6 bases). The input for sequencing was CD8+ T cells from blood, taken approximately 25 months after liver transplant. The CDR3 nucleotides are TGCGCCAGCAGCTTGAATAGCGGATACGAGCAGTACTTC. It is translated as CASSLNSGYEQYF.